This TCR beta chain appears in the sequencing data of a study of shared clonotypes between healthy human individuals. Study outcomes and limitations: Naive subsets generally exceeded memory subsets in estimated richness. In having few donors, the study represented limited genetic and exposure-history diversity. Clonotypes that were shared across a handful of donors made up approximately 5% of naive CD4 clonotypes.

Germline assignment: CDR1 LGHNA and CDR2 YSLEER. This CDR3 contains 17 residues. The V and J ends lost 0 bases and 0 bases respectively, with 13 bases between them. Assay runs were performed at deep level. Sequencing was performed with immunoSEQ multiplex PCR; in TCRdb, only in-frame clones are kept and a portion is missing. The top ten clones hold about 0.13% of a sample with roughly 2.5 million clones, 90% to 95% of them seen once. Comments on this clone: Its antigen remains unidentified.

The genes are TRBV4-3 and TRBJ2-3, with a tentative D call TRBD1 (6 bases). Source material: naive CD4+ T cells sorted from blood. Subset of the sample: CD45RA+ positively selected. This sequence was found in a man younger than 35 in good health. CDR3 residues: CASSQDPTGSSTDTQYF. CDR3 sequence (DNA): TGCGCCAGCAGCCAAGACCCGACAGGTTCTAGCACAGATACGCAGTATTTT.